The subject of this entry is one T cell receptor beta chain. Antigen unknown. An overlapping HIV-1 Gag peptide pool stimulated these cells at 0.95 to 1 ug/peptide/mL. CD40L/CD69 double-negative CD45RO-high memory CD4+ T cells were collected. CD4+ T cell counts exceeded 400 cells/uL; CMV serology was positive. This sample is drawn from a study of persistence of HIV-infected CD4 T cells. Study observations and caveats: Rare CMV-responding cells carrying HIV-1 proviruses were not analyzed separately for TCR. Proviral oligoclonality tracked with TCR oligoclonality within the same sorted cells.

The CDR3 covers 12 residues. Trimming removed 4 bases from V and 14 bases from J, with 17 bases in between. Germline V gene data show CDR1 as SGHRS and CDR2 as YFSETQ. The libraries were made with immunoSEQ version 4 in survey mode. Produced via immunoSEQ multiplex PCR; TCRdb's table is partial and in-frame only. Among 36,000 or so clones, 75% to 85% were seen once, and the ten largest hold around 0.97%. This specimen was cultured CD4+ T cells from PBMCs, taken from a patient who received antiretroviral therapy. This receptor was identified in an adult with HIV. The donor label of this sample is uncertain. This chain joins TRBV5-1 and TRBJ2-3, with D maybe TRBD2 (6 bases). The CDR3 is CASSEPGVEPYF. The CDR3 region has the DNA TGCGCCAGCAGCGAGCCGGGGGTGGAACCGTATTTT.